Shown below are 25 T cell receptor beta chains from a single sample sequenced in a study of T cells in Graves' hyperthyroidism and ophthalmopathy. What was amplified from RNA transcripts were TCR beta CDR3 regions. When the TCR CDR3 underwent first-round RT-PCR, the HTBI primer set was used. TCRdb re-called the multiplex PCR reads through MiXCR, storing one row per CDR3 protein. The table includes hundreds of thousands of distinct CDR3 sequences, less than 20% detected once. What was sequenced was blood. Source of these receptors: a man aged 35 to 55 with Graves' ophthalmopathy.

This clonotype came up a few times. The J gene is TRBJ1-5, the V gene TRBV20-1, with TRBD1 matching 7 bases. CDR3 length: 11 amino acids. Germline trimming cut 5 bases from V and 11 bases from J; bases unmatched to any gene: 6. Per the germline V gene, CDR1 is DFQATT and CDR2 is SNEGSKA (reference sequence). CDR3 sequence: CSAWDSTAQHF. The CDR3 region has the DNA TGCAGTGCTTGGGACAGTACGGCCCAGCATTTT.

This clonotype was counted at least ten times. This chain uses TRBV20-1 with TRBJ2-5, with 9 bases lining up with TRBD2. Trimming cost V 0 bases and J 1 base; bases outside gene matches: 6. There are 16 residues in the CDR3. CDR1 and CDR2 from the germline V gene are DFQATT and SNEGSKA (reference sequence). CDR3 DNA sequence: TGCAGTGCTAGAGATCTCAGCGGGGGGTTCCAAGAGACCCAGTACTTC. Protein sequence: CSARDLSGGFQETQYF.

DNA for the CDR3: TGCGCCAGCAGCTTCGACACGGCCAATGGCTACACCTTC. Protein product: CASSFDTANGYTF. The rearrangement links TRBV5-1 to TRBJ1-2; D unresolved. The ends were cut back, 2 bases at V and 6 bases at J, with 11 bases in the middle. This CDR3 is built from 13 residues. Germline V gene data show CDR1 as SGHRS and CDR2 as YFSETQ. The entire variable domain, with the rest obtained from reference TRBV5-1 and TRBJ1-2, is as follows: KAGVTQTPRYLIKTRGQQVTLSCSPISGHRSVSWYQQTPGQGLQFLFEYFSETQRNKGNFPGRFSGRQFSNSRSEMNVSTLELGDSALYLCASSFDTANGYTFGSGTRLTVV.

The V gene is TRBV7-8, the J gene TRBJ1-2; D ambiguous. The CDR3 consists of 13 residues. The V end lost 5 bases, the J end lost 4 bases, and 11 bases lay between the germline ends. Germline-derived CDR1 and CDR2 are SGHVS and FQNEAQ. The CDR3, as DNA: TGTGCCAGCAGCCTGGAACCGAGCTATGGCTACACCTTC. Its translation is CASSLEPSYGYTF.

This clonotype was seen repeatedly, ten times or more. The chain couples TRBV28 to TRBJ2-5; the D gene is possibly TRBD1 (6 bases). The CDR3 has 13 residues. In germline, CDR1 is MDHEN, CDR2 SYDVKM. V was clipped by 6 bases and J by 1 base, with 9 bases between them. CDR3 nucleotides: TGTGCCAGCAGCCGACAGGTCCAAGAGACCCAGTACTTC. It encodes CASSRQVQETQYF.

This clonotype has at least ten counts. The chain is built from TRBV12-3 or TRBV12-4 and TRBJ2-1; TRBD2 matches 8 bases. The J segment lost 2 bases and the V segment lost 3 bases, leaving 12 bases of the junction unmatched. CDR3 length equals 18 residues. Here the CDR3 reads CASSFRTSSRGAYNEQFF. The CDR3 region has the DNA TGTGCCAGCAGTTTTAGGACTAGCAGCCGTGGGGCCTACAATGAGCAGTTCTTC.

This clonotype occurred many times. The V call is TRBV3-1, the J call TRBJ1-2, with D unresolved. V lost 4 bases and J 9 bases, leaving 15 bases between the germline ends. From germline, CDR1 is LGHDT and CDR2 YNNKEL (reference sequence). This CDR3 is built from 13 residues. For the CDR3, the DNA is TGTGCCAGCAGCCGCTCGAGCCCCGCGAGCTACACCTTC. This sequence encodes CASSRSSPASYTF.

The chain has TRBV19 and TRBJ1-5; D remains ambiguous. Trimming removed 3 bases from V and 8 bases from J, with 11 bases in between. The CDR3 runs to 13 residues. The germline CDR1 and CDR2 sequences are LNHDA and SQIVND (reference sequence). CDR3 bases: TGTGCCAGTAGTATGGAGGGATTAGAGCCCCAGCATTTT. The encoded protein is CASSMEGLEPQHF.

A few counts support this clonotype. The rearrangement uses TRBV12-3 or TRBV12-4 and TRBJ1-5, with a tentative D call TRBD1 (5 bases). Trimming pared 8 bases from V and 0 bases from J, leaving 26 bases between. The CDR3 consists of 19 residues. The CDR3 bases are TGTGCCAGCTCCACCTCCAGGGCAGGGACCCAATATAGCAATCAGCCCCAGCATTTT. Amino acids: CASSTSRAGTQYSNQPQHF.

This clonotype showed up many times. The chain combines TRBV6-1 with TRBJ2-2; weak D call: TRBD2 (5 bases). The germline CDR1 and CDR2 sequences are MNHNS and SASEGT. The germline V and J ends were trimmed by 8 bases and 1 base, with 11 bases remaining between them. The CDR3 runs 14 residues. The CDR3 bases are TGTGCCAGCGTAAGCAGCGGGAACACCGGGGAGCTGTTTTTT. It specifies CASVSSGNTGELFF.

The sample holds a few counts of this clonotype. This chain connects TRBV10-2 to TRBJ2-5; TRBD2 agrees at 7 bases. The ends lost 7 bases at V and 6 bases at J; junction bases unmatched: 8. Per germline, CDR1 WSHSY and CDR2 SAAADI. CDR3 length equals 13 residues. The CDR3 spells CASIGWEGQTQYF. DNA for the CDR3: TGCGCCAGCATAGGGTGGGAGGGGCAGACCCAGTACTTC.

As DNA, the CDR3 is TGCAGTGCTAGCGGGACTAGCAGTGCAGATACGCAGTATTTT. Translated: CSASGTSSADTQYF. This rearrangement joins TRBV20-1 to TRBJ2-3; TRBD2 aligns across 9 bases. Unmatched junction bases numbered 5, after V lost 3 bases and J lost 4 bases. There are 14 residues in the CDR3. Germline loops: CDR1 DFQATT, CDR2 SNEGSKA (reference sequence).

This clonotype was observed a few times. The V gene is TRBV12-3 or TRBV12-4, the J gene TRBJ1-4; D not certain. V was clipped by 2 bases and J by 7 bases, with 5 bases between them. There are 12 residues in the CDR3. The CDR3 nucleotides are TGTGCCAGCAGTTTAAGCGCTGAAAAACTGTTTTTT. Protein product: CASSLSAEKLFF.

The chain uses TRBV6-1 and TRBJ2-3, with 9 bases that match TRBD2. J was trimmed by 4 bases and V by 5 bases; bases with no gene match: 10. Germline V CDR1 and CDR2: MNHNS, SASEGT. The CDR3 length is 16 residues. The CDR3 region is CASSRRGGGAPDTQYF. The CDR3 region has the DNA TGTGCCAGCAGTCGGAGAGGCGGGGGGGCCCCAGATACGCAGTATTTT.

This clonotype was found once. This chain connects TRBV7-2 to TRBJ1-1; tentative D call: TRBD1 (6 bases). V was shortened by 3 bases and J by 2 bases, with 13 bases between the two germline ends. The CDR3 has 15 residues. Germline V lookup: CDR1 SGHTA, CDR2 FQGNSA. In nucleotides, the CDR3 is TGTGCCAGCAGCTTGGACCCCAGGGGTAACACTGAAGCTTTCTTT. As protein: CASSLDPRGNTEAFF.

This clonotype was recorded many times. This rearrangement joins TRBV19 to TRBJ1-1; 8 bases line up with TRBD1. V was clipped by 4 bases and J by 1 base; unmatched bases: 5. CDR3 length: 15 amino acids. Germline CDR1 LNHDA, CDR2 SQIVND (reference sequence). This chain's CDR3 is CASSTRQGRNTEAFF. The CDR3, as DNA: TGTGCCAGTAGTACTAGACAGGGGCGGAACACTGAAGCTTTCTTT.

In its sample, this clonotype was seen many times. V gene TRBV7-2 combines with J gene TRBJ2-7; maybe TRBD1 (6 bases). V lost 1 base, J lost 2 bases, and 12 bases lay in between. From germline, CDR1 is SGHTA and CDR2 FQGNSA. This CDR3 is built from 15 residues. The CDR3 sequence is CASSLVRDTTYEQYF. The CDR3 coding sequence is TGTGCCAGCAGCTTAGTGAGGGACACTACCTACGAGCAGTACTTC.

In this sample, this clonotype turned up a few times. CDR3 protein: CASSSGGVKNIQYF. The CDR3 DNA is TGTGCCAGCAGTTCGGGGGGGGTAAAAAACATTCAGTACTTC. The J gene is TRBJ2-4, the V gene TRBV28; 8 nucleotides line up with TRBD2. The J segment lost 4 bases and the V segment lost 4 bases, leaving 3 bases of the junction unmatched. Germline loops: CDR1 MDHEN, CDR2 SYDVKM. CDR3 length: 14 residues.

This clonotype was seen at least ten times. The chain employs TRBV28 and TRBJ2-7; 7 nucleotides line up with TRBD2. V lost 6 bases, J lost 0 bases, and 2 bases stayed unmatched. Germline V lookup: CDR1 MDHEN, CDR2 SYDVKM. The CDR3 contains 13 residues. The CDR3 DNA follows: TGTGCCAGCAGACCTAGCGGCTCCTACGAGCAGTACTTC. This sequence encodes CASRPSGSYEQYF.

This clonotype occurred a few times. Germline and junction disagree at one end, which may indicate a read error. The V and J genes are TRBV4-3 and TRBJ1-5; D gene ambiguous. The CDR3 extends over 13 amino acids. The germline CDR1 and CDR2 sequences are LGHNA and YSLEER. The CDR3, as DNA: TGCACCAGCAGCCAAGATCGGGGTCAGCCCCAGCATTTT. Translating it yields CTSSQDRGQPQHF.

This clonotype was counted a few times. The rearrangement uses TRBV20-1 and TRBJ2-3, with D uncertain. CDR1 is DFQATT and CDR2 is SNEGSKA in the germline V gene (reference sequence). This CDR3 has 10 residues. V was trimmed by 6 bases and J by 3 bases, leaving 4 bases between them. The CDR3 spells CSALTDTQYF. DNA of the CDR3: TGCAGTGCCCTTACAGATACGCAGTATTTT.

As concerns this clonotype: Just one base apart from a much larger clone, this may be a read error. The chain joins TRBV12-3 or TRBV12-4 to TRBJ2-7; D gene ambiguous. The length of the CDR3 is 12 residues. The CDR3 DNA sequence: TGTGCCGGCAGTTTGGCGGCCTACGAGCAGTACTTC. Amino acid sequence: CAGSLAAYEQYF.

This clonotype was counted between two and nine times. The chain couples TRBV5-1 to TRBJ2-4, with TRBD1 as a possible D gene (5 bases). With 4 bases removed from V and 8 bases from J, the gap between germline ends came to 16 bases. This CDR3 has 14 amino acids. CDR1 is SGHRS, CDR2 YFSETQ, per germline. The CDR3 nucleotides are TGCGCCAGCAGCACCCAGGGTGATATGGACATTCAGTACTTC. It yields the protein CASSTQGDMDIQYF.

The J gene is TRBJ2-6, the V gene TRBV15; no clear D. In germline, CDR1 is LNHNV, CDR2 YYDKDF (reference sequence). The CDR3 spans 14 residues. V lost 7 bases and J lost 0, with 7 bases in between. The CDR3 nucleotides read TGTGCCACCACGGTGAGCTCTGGGGCCAACGTCCTGACTTTC. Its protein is CATTVSSGANVLTF.

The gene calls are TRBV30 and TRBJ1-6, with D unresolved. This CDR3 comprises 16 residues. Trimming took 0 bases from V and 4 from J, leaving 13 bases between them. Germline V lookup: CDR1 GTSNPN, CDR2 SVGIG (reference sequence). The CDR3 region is CAWSVVEGDYNSPLHF. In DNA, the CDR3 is TGTGCCTGGAGTGTGGTGGAAGGAGATTATAATTCACCCCTCCACTTT.